Here is one T cell receptor beta chain with its context. Its antigen is as yet unknown. Blood CD8+ and CD4+ T cells underwent high-throughput TCR beta sequencing. Looked up from germline, CDR1 is MNHEY and CDR2 is SVGAGI. The ends were cut back, 6 bases at V and 1 base at J, with 13 bases in the middle. The CDR3 runs 14 residues. The source of the sample is a study of CD8 T cells in Susac syndrome. Reverse transcription of about 0.5 to 1 ug RNA was carried out with random hexamers. Multiplex PCR with immunoSEQ amplified the TCR beta CDR3 across 54 Vbeta and 13 Jbeta. Each CDR3 protein is one row after TCRdb ran MiXCR on the immunoSEQ multiplex PCR reads. The sample includes roughly 130,000 distinct CDR3 sequences, roughly 94% of them seen just once. Findings and caveats of the study: The total CD8+ repertoires contained approximately 16 Susac-specific public clones, and the CD8+ TEMRA repertoires contained several. CD8+ clonal expansion in Susac peaked in TEMRA cells and active patients.

The source material was CD8+ T cells from PBMCs. The gene calls are TRBV6-5 and TRBJ2-7; D possibly corresponds to TRBD1 (5 bases). The sequence was collected from a human donor with Susac syndrome. The CDR3 sequence: CASSVGAGSYEQYF. CDR3 DNA: TGTGCCAGCAGCGTAGGGGCAGGGTCCTACGAGCAGTACTTC.